The 17 T cell receptor beta chains below were found in one sample sequenced in a study of CD8+ T cells in alopecia areata. Regarding treatment: oral pan-JAK inhibitor, 5-10 mg twice daily. Sequencing used cDNA as its template, made by extracting RNA and reverse transcribing it. Produced via immunoSEQ multiplex PCR; TCRdb's table is partial and in-frame only. The sample holds approximately 120,000 clones, over 60% seen once. The starting material was CD4+ T cells sorted from blood, obtained at week 4, from a patient treated with tofacitinib. Receptors were obtained from a human donor with alopecia areata.

V and J are TRBV5-1 and TRBJ1-1, with a weak D call TRBD1 (6 bases). CDR3 length equals 14 residues. CDR1 and CDR2 (germline): SGHRS, YFSETQ. Trimming removed 5 bases from V and 5 bases from J, with 16 bases in between. The CDR3 loop reads CASSRTVGRTEAFF. The CDR3 nucleotides are TGCGCCAGCAGTCGGACAGTGGGAAGGACTGAAGCTTTCTTT.

This rearrangement joins TRBV7-8 to TRBJ1-4; weak D call: TRBD1 (5 bases). Germline assignment: CDR1 SGHVS and CDR2 FQNEAQ. The CDR3 totals 17 residues. V gave up 2 bases and J gave up 0 bases, with 13 bases separating them. This CDR3 reads CASSLRPGFSTNEKLFF. The CDR3 region has the DNA TGTGCCAGCAGCTTACGCCCAGGGTTTTCAACTAATGAAAAACTGTTTTTT. Full variable domain (rest looked up from reference TRBV7-8 and TRBJ1-4): GAGVSQSPRYKVAKRGQDVALRCDPISGHVSLFWYQQALGQGPEFLTYFQNEAQLDKSGLPSDRFFAERPEGSVSTLKIQRTQQEDSAVYLCASSLRPGFSTNEKLFFGSGTQLSVL.

The J gene is TRBJ2-2, the V gene TRBV7-7, with 12 nucleotides matching TRBD2. The germline V gene has CDR1 SSHAT and CDR2 FNYEAQ (reference sequence). Trimming removed 5 bases from V and 6 bases from J; junction bases left unmatched: 10. The CDR3 runs 17 residues. This chain's CDR3 is CASSPTLAGGPSGELFF. CDR3 DNA sequence: TGTGCCAGCAGCCCGACGCTAGCGGGAGGGCCTTCCGGGGAGCTGTTTTTT. Together with reference TRBV7-7 and TRBJ2-2, the CDR3 gives the full variable domain: GAGVSQSPRYKVTKRGQDVTLRCDPISSHATLYWYQQALGQGPEFLTYFNYEAQPDKSGLPSDRFSAERPEGSISTLTIQRTEQRDSAMYRCASSPTLAGGPSGELFFGEGSRLTVL.

V and J are TRBV2 and TRBJ1-5, with D tentatively TRBD1 (5 bases). Trimming shortened V by 11 bases and J by 0 bases, and 11 bases separated the two germline ends. This CDR3 has 13 residues. Germline lookup yields CDR1 SNHLY and CDR2 FYNNEI. CDR3 sequence (DNA): TGTGCCGGCGGGACGGTTAGCAATCAGCCCCAGCATTTT. This sequence encodes CAGGTVSNQPQHF. Full variable domain (rest looked up from reference TRBV2 and TRBJ1-5): EPEVTQTPSHQVTQMGQEVILRCVPISNHLYFYWYRQILGQKVEFLVSFYNNEISEKSEIFDDQFSVERPDGSNFTLKIRSTKLEDSAMYFCAGGTVSNQPQHFGDGTRLSIL.

The sample holds one count of this clone. V is TRBV30 and J is TRBJ1-5, with D possibly being TRBD1 (6 bases). CDR3 length equals 15 residues. CDR1 GTSNPN and CDR2 SVGIG come from the germline V gene (reference sequence). The V end lost 1 base, the J end lost 2 bases, and 12 bases lay between the germline ends. The CDR3 DNA sequence: TGTGCCTGGAGTGGGGACACTCAAGGCAATCAGCCCCAGCATTTT. This gives the protein CAWSGDTQGNQPQHF.

The rearrangement links TRBV5-6 to TRBJ2-5; 9 bases line up with TRBD2. This CDR3 has 13 residues. Germline-derived CDR1 and CDR2 are SGHDT and YYEEEE. V trimming: 7 bases; J trimming: 8 bases; junction bases outside the gene matches: 9. The CDR3 here is CASSTSGVSTQYF. CDR3 DNA: TGTGCCAGCTCGACTAGCGGTGTTTCAACCCAGTACTTC.

The chain employs TRBV5-4 and TRBJ1-6, with D possibly TRBD1 on 5 matching bases. Germline-derived CDR1 and CDR2 are SGHNT and YYREEE (reference sequence). This CDR3 region has 14 residues. Between the trimmed V and J ends, which lost 8 bases and 9 bases, there was a span of 18 bases. DNA for the CDR3: TGTGCCAGTAAGGATGGCACAGGCGGTTCACCCCTCCACTTT. Translating gives CASKDGTGGSPLHF.

In its sample, this clone was seen a few times. The gene calls are TRBV4-3 and TRBJ2-1, with TRBD2 identical over 7 bases. The CDR3 totals 13 residues. Trimming removed 5 bases from V and 6 bases from J; junction bases left unmatched: 4. Germline values: CDR1 LGHNA, CDR2 YSLEER. For the CDR3, the DNA is TGCGCCAGCAGCTGGCGACTAGCCAATGAGCAGTTCTTC. Its protein product is CASSWRLANEQFF.

The chain employs TRBV7-2 and TRBJ1-1, with a tentative D call TRBD1 (5 bases). V dropped 4 bases and J dropped 0 bases, with 15 bases sitting between them. The germline gives CDR1 SGHTA, CDR2 FQGNSA. CDR3 length: 16 residues. The CDR3 reads CASSSSGANMNTEAFF. The CDR3 DNA is TGTGCCAGCAGCTCCTCCGGGGCAAACATGAACACTGAAGCTTTCTTT.

The rearrangement links TRBV2 to TRBJ1-2; D might be TRBD1 (5 bases). CDR1 is SNHLY, CDR2 FYNNEI, per germline. The CDR3 is 14 amino acids. Trimming took off 2 bases at V and 5 bases at J, with 12 bases between the two ends. CDR3 coding DNA: TGTGCCAGCAGTGAAATGGGGGGAAGTTATGGCTACACCTTC. Its protein is CASSEMGGSYGYTF.

This clone was seen a few times. As DNA, the CDR3 is TGTGCCAGCAGTGAGGGTTTGGGGGGCTACACTGAAGCTTTCTTT. Its protein is CASSEGLGGYTEAFF. J is TRBJ1-1 and V is TRBV25-1, with D maybe TRBD1 (6 bases). Trimming cost V 3 bases and J 3 bases, with 14 bases left between them. The germline V gene has CDR1 MGHDK and CDR2 SYGVNS. CDR3 length: 15 amino acids.

The rearrangement links TRBV4-1 to TRBJ2-3, with TRBD1 matching 7 bases. J gave up 3 bases and V 3 bases, and 9 bases lay outside the gene matches. The CDR3 is made up of 16 amino acids. Germline values: CDR1 MGHRA, CDR2 YSYEKL. CDR3 nucleotide sequence: TGCGCCAGCAGCCACCAAGACAGGGTTATAACAGATACGCAGTATTTT. As protein: CASSHQDRVITDTQYF.

In its sample, this clone was seen a few times. DNA for the CDR3: TGTGCCAGTTCTAGCGGCCAGGGGGCAGATACGCAGTATTTT. Its translation is CASSSGQGADTQYF. The chain employs TRBV19 and TRBJ2-3, with D perhaps given as TRBD1 or TRBD2 (7 bases each). This CDR3 has 14 amino acids. Deletions cut 8 bases from V and 4 bases from J, with 16 bases between. Germline CDR1 and CDR2: LNHDA and SQIVND (reference sequence).

This chain links TRBV7-3 with TRBJ2-5; the match to TRBD1 covers 9 bases. In germline, CDR1 is SGHTA, CDR2 FQGTGA. The CDR3 runs 16 residues. J gave up 5 bases and V 5 bases, and 12 bases lay outside the gene matches. The CDR3 DNA reads as TGTGCCAGCAGCCCCACCGGGACAGGGATTGGGGAGACCCAGTACTTC. This codes for CASSPTGTGIGETQYF.

This clone was recorded a few times. The chain couples TRBV30 to TRBJ2-5; D unclear. This CDR3 comprises 13 residues. Per the germline V gene, CDR1 is GTSNPN and CDR2 is SVGIG (reference sequence). V was trimmed by 2 bases and J by 0 bases, leaving 7 bases between them. The CDR3 loop is CAWSPRYQETQYF. The CDR3 DNA follows: TGTGCCTGGAGTCCCCGGTACCAAGAGACCCAGTACTTC.

The chain couples TRBV7-2 to TRBJ2-7; 11 bases fit TRBD2. Trimming took 5 bases from V and 0 from J; bases not matched to a gene: 3. The CDR3 extends over 15 amino acids. Germline lookup yields CDR1 SGHTA and CDR2 FQGNSA. The CDR3 here is CASSPGTSGSYEQYF. The DNA for the CDR3 is TGTGCCAGCAGCCCCGGGACTAGCGGCTCCTACGAGCAGTACTTC.

This clone was seen a handful of times. The genes are TRBV4-3 and TRBJ2-6; D is unresolved. The V gene lost 0 bases and the J gene lost 0 bases, with 6 bases spanning the gap. This CDR3 has 16 amino acids. Looked up from germline, CDR1 is LGHNA and CDR2 is YSLEER. The CDR3 sequence is CASSQDRVSGANVLTF. Written as DNA, the CDR3 is TGCGCCAGCAGCCAAGATCGGGTCTCTGGGGCCAACGTCCTGACTTTC.